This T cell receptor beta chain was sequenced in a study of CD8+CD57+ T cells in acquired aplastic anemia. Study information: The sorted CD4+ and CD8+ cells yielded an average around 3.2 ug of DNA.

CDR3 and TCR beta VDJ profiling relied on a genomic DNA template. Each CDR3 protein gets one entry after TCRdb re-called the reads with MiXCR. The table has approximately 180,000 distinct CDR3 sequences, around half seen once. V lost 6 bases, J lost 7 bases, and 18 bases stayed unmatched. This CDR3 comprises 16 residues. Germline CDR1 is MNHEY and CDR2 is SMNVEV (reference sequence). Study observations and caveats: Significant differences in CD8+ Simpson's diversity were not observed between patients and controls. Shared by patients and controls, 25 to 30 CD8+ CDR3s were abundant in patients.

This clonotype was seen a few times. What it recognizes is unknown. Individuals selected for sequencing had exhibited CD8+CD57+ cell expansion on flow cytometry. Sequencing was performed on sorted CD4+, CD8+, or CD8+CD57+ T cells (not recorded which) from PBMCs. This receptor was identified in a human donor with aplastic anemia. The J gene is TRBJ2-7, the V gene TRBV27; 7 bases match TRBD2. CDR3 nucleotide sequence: TGTGCCAGCAGCCAAGTTGCCGGGACTACCTTAGGAGAGCAGTACTTC. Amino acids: CASSQVAGTTLGEQYF.